This entry lists 25 T cell receptor beta chains sequenced from one sample in a study of T cell responses to AZD1222 COVID-19 vaccine. Here immunoSEQ multiplex PCR was the method, and the copy in TCRdb shows in-frame clones only, minus some. Found here are 110,000 to 150,000 clones, 80% to 95% of them singletons; the top ten hold 3% to 4%. Sequenced material: peripheral blood, taken 28 days after the second AZD1222 dose. The receptor set was obtained from an adult who received the AZD1222 COVID-19 vaccine.

The chain employs TRBV5-1 and TRBJ2-1; tentative D call: TRBD1 (5 bases). The germline V gene encodes CDR1 SGHRS and CDR2 YFSETQ. V was trimmed by 1 base and J by 7 bases, leaving 9 bases between them. The CDR3 runs to 13 residues. CDR3 in DNA: TGCGCCAGCAGCTTGCGGAGACAGAATGAGCAGTTCTTC. Protein: CASSLRRQNEQFF.

The chain is built from TRBV28 and TRBJ1-1, with 9 positions matching TRBD1. In germline, CDR1 is MDHEN, CDR2 SYDVKM. CDR3 length equals 18 residues. J was trimmed by 0 bases and V by 6 bases; bases with no gene match: 14. The CDR3 region is CASSQTGTGFLMNTEAFF. The CDR3 coding sequence is TGTGCCAGCAGCCAAACCGGGACAGGGTTTCTTATGAACACTGAAGCTTTCTTT.

V and J are TRBV7-6 and TRBJ2-3; 14 bases are shared with TRBD2. Trimming at V came to 5 bases and at J to 1 base, leaving 2 bases not matched to a gene. This CDR3 comprises 16 residues. Germline V gives CDR1 SGHVS, CDR2 FNYEAQ. CDR3 DNA sequence: TGTGCCAGCAGCCTGACTAGCGGGAGGGGCACAGATACGCAGTATTTT. Translated: CASSLTSGRGTDTQYF.

The genes are TRBV7-3 and TRBJ1-1, with D perhaps matching TRBD1 (5 bases). V lost 6 bases and J 1 base, leaving 12 bases between the germline ends. The CDR3 has 14 amino acids. Germline loops: CDR1 SGHTA, CDR2 FQGTGA. The CDR3 loop is CASSSDGGNTEAFF. The CDR3 DNA follows: TGTGCCAGCAGTTCCGACGGGGGGAACACTGAAGCTTTCTTT.

This clone was recorded a few times. V is TRBV24-1 and J is TRBJ2-3; tentatively, D is TRBD2 (5 bases). Germline V lookup: CDR1 KGHDR, CDR2 SFDVKD. CDR3 length: 17 residues. The V end lost 3 bases, the J end lost 2 bases, and 17 bases lay between the germline ends. The CDR3 region is CATSDPSTGSYTDTQYF. The DNA for the CDR3 is TGTGCCACCAGTGATCCTAGCACGGGCAGCTACACAGATACGCAGTATTTT.

The CDR3, as DNA: TGTGCCAGCAGCCTAGTGGGTGCGAGCTCCTACAATGAGCAGTTCTTC. The encoded protein is CASSLVGASSYNEQFF. The chain joins TRBV9 to TRBJ2-1; D remains unclear. The CDR3 length is 16 residues. Germline CDR1 and CDR2: SGDLS and YYNGEE. Trimming took off 4 bases at V and 0 bases at J, with 14 bases between the two ends.

Details on this clone: One junction end disagrees with the germline gene, perhaps due to a read error. The rearrangement joins TRBV18 to TRBJ1-6, with D unresolved. The CDR3 loop spans 12 amino acids. Germline V CDR1 and CDR2: KGHSH, LQKENI. This CDR3 reads CASSPPGAPLHF. DNA of the CDR3: TGTGCCAGCTCCCCACCGGGAGCACCCCTCCACTTT.

The gene calls are TRBV18 and TRBJ1-2, with D possibly matching TRBD1 (6 bases). The ends were cut back, 4 bases at V and 2 bases at J, with 11 bases in the middle. Germline assignment: CDR1 KGHSH and CDR2 LQKENI. The length of the CDR3 is 14 residues. In DNA form, the CDR3 reads TGTGCCAGCTCACTGCAGGGGTACAACTATGGCTACACCTTC. It encodes CASSLQGYNYGYTF.

The chain has TRBV28 and TRBJ1-5, with D perhaps TRBD1 (6 bases). Germline CDR1 reads MDHEN; CDR2 reads SYDVKM. CDR3 length: 18 amino acids. V shed 6 bases and J shed 1 base, with 22 bases lying between them. The CDR3 nucleotides are TGTGCCAGCAGATTTACAGGGTTAGCGGTATCGAGCAATCAGCCCCAGCATTTT. Its translation: CASRFTGLAVSSNQPQHF.

The CDR3 loop reads CASSRQPGQGIYNEQFF. CDR3 DNA sequence: TGCGCCAGCAGCAGACAACCGGGACAGGGCATCTACAATGAGCAGTTCTTC. The chain combines TRBV5-1 with TRBJ2-1, with 9 bases matching TRBD1. CDR1 SGHRS and CDR2 YFSETQ come from the germline V gene. Germline trimming cut 4 bases from V and 3 bases from J; bases unmatched to any gene: 11. The CDR3 has 17 residues.

This clone was observed once. This rearrangement joins TRBV15 to TRBJ1-1, with D possibly being TRBD1 (5 bases). This CDR3 is built from 20 residues. Germline-derived CDR1 and CDR2 are LNHNV and YYDKDF (reference sequence). V lost 2 bases to trimming and J lost 2 bases, with 27 bases between them. CDR3 in amino acids: CATSRSSIPGRSMINTEAFF. CDR3 nucleotide sequence: TGTGCCACCAGCAGATCTAGTATACCGGGACGGAGTATGATCAACACTGAAGCTTTCTTT.

The chain carries TRBV6-1 and TRBJ2-1; tentative D call: TRBD2 (5 bases). The CDR3 totals 16 residues. Germline V lookup: CDR1 MNHNS, CDR2 SASEGT. Trimming cost V 1 base and J 0 bases, with 10 bases left between them. CDR3: CASSEGGLISYNEQFF. The CDR3 DNA is TGTGCCAGCAGTGAAGGAGGGCTCATCTCCTACAATGAGCAGTTCTTC.

The chain employs TRBV7-9 and TRBJ1-5; possibly TRBD1 for D (5 bases). Trimming shortened V by 2 bases and J by 5 bases, and 10 bases separated the two germline ends. The CDR3 runs to 14 residues. CDR1 and CDR2 from the germline V gene are SEHNR and FQNEAQ (reference sequence). As DNA, the CDR3 is TGTGCCAGCAGCTTAATGGGGGGTTATCAGCCCCAGCATTTT. It is translated as CASSLMGGYQPQHF.

The chain recombines TRBV7-9 with TRBJ2-2; 9 positions match TRBD1. CDR3 length: 15 amino acids. The germline V gene has CDR1 SEHNR and CDR2 FQNEAQ (reference sequence). J gave up 4 bases and V 4 bases, and 4 bases lay outside the gene matches. The CDR3 here is CASSSGTGPTGELFF. The CDR3 DNA reads TGTGCCAGCAGCTCCGGGACAGGGCCCACCGGGGAGCTGTTTTTT.

The rearrangement links TRBV30 to TRBJ1-6; a possible D gene is TRBD1 (5 bases). Germline-derived CDR1 and CDR2 are GTSNPN and SVGIG (reference sequence). The CDR3 has 11 amino acids. The V end was cut by 3 bases, the J end by 9 bases, with 6 bases between. The CDR3 reads CAWSRASPLHF. Written as DNA, the CDR3 is TGTGCCTGGAGCAGGGCTTCACCCCTCCACTTT. The entire variable domain, with the rest obtained from reference TRBV30 and TRBJ1-6, is as follows: SQTIHQWPATLVQPVGSPLSLECTVEGTSNPNLYWYRQAAGRGLQLLFYSVGIGQISSEVPQNLSASRPQDRQFILSSKKLLLSDSGFYLCAWSRASPLHFGNGTRLTVT.

A single count supports this clone. A read error may produce the germline difference seen at one junction end. J is TRBJ1-4 and V is TRBV3-1 (or the pseudogene TRBV3-2); D ambiguous. Germline lookup yields CDR1 LGHDT and CDR2 YNNKEL (reference sequence). The CDR3 covers 14 residues. Here the CDR3 reads CASGLFGGSEKMFF. The CDR3 coding sequence is TGTGCCAGCGGACTCTTTGGAGGTTCTGAAAAAATGTTTTTT.

The chain joins TRBV19 to TRBJ2-7; D may be TRBD1 (6 bases). The CDR3 runs 16 residues. CDR1 and CDR2 (germline): LNHDA, SQIVND (reference sequence). V lost 0 bases to trimming and J lost 3 bases, with 15 bases between them. The CDR3 region has the DNA TGTGCCAGTAGTATAGACACAGGGTATCACGGCTACGAGCAGTACTTC. It is translated as CASSIDTGYHGYEQYF.

J is TRBJ2-5 and V is TRBV6-5; 11 bases match TRBD1. This CDR3 is built from 13 residues. V trimming: 7 bases; J trimming: 5 bases; junction bases outside the gene matches: 3. Germline V gene lookup returns CDR1 MNHEY and CDR2 SVGAGI. The CDR3 coding sequence is TGTGCCAGCATACGGGACAGGGGGGAGACCCAGTACTTC. Translation: CASIRDRGETQYF.

The rearrangement uses TRBV29-1 and TRBJ1-6; D is uncertain. Germline V lookup: CDR1 SQVTM, CDR2 ANQGSEA. The CDR3 runs to 13 residues. V was cut by 5 bases and J by 7 bases, with 12 bases left in between. CDR3 sequence (DNA): TGCAGCGTTAGCGGCAACGAAAATTCACCCCTCCACTTT. Translation gives CSVSGNENSPLHF.

The chain employs TRBV3-1 (or the pseudogene TRBV3-2) and TRBJ2-7; TRBD1 aligns across 8 bases. The V gene's germline CDR1 is LGHDT and CDR2 YNNKEL (reference sequence). This CDR3 spans 15 amino acids. The V segment lost 5 bases and the J segment 5 bases; nucleotides outside the gene matches: 11. The CDR3 loop reads CASSKLPARGHEQYF. CDR3 nucleotides: TGTGCCAGCAGCAAGCTTCCCGCCAGGGGGCACGAGCAGTACTTC.

The gene calls are TRBV4-1 and TRBJ1-2, with a tentative D call TRBD1 (5 bases). CDR1 and CDR2 (germline): MGHRA, YSYEKL. The CDR3 runs 15 residues. Between the trimmed V and J ends, which lost 6 bases and 8 bases, there was a span of 22 bases. CDR3 in amino acids: CASRPSGAQDGGYTF. In nucleotides, the CDR3 is TGCGCCAGCAGACCAAGCGGGGCGCAGGACGGCGGCTACACCTTC.

This chain links TRBV28 with TRBJ2-5; no clear D gene. There are 13 residues in the CDR3. Trimming removed 6 bases from V and 0 bases from J, with 8 bases in between. Looked up from germline, CDR1 is MDHEN and CDR2 is SYDVKM. The CDR3 protein is CASSGYNQETQYF. The CDR3 nucleotides are TGTGCCAGCAGCGGCTACAACCAAGAGACCCAGTACTTC.

This clone was counted only a few times. CDR3 coding DNA: TGTGCCAGCAGTTTAAGCGGTTCTACCCAGCATTTT. Residues: CASSLSGSTQHF. The chain uses TRBV28 and TRBJ1-5; D not resolved. Germline V gene data show CDR1 as MDHEN and CDR2 as SYDVKM. Trimming left V 2 bases short and J 11 bases short, with 10 bases between. The CDR3 runs 12 residues.

In its sample, this clone was seen once. The chain couples TRBV6-5 to TRBJ2-1; perhaps TRBD2 as D (6 bases). CDR1 and CDR2 (germline): MNHEY, SVGAGI. Trimming removed 4 bases from V and 1 base from J, with 11 bases in between. The CDR3 loop spans 15 amino acids. CDR3 bases: TGTGCCAGCAGTTCTAGCGAGGCTTCCTACAATGAGCAGTTCTTC. It is translated as CASSSSEASYNEQFF.

The sample holds a few counts of this clone. This chain links TRBV5-6 with TRBJ2-3; 9 bases match TRBD2. The CDR3 is made up of 18 amino acids. Unmatched junction bases numbered 15, after V lost 1 base and J lost 6 bases. Germline loops: CDR1 SGHDT, CDR2 YYEEEE. The CDR3 reads CASSLYGGSGSHGDTQYF. The CDR3 nucleotides read TGTGCCAGCAGCTTGTATGGGGGTAGCGGGAGCCACGGGGATACGCAGTATTTT.